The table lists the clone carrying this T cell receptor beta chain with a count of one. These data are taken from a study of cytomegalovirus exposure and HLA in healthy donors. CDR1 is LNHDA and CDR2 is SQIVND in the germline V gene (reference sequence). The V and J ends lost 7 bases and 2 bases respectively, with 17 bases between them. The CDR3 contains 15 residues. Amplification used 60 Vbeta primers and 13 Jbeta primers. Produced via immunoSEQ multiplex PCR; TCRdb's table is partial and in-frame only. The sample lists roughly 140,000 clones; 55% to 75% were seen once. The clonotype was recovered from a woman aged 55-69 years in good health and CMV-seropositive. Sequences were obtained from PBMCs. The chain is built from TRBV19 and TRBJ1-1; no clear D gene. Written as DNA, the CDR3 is TGTGCCAGTAACTTTGGACCGGAGGGAAACACTGAAGCTTTCTTT. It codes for CASNFGPEGNTEAFF.